This TCR beta chain appears in the sequencing data of a study of blood T cell repertoires in COVID-19. The V segment lost 5 bases and the J segment 8 bases; nucleotides outside the gene matches: 12. Looked up from germline, CDR1 is MNHEY and CDR2 is SMNVEV (reference sequence). The CDR3 consists of 17 residues. Original processing methods: Researchers report that nucleated cell counts were estimated from reference gene primer amplification. Measured with immunoSEQ multiplex PCR; TCRdb has only the in-frame clones, and not every one. V and J calls and clone size are given by that table; D and trimming were obtained from the DNA. The sample includes fewer than 150,000 clones, 70% to 90% of them seen just once.

This TCR came from a man in his forties with acute or convalescent COVID-19. Sequencing was performed on peripheral blood. The chain has TRBV27 and TRBJ1-4; 12 bases agree with TRBD1. The CDR3 loop is CASSHGTGGLMVEKLFF. The CDR3 nucleotides read TGTGCCAGCAGTCACGGGACAGGGGGCCTAATGGTGGAAAAACTGTTTTTT.